This is a list of T cell receptor beta chains from one sample in a study of cytomegalovirus exposure and HLA in healthy donors. Profiling relied on immunoSEQ multiplex PCR, and the TCRdb table lists in-frame clones only, not all of them. This repertoire shows fewer than 110,000 clones, about 77% found once; its top ten account for 10%. Sequenced: PBMCs. The origin of the receptors is a woman between 18 and 29 years old in good health and CMV-seropositive. Both conserved end residues are part of each CDR3. A D gene is named only where the DNA matches it firmly. Size is stated for part of the rows, as once, few or many counts, or as a class when the clone is expanded.

NA	TRBV2	TRBD1	TRBJ1-6	16	TGTGCCAGCGGAGCACCACGGTTGACAGGGGGTTCACCCCTCCACTTT	CASGAPRLTGGSPLHF
NA	TRBV4-2	NA	TRBJ2-7	16	TGTGCCAGCAGCCAGGCCACGAGCGGGACAAACTACGAGCAGTACTTC	CASSQATSGTNYEQYF
NA	TRBV5-4	TRBD2	TRBJ2-7	17	TGTGCCAGCAGCTTGACTAGCGGGGGCCGATTTTTCTACGAGCAGTACTTC	CASSLTSGGRFFYEQYF
once	TRBV4-2	NA	TRBJ2-7	16	TGTGCCAGCAGCCAGTTCGTGAGCGGCCACTCCTACGAGCAGTACTTC	CASSQFVSGHSYEQYF
NA	TRBV7-9	TRBD1	TRBJ2-1	15	TGTGCCAGCAGCTTAGGACAGGGGTACTACAATGAGCAGTTCTTC	CASSLGQGYYNEQFF
NA	TRBV5-4	TRBD1	TRBJ1-1	17	TGTGCCAGCAGCCCGGACACAGGGGGCCCGGTAGGTACTGAAGCTTTCTTT	CASSPDTGGPVGTEAFF
NA	TRBV19	NA	TRBJ1-3	14	TGTGCCAGGGCAGCTGAGGAGTCTGGAAACACCATATATTTT	CARAAEESGNTIYF
NA	TRBV6-1	TRBD2	TRBJ2-7	14	TGTGCCAGCAGTGACGGGACTAGCGGCTACGAGCAGTACTTC	CASSDGTSGYEQYF
NA	TRBV20-1	NA	TRBJ2-1	11	TGCAGTGCTAGTGGAAGGGGTGAGCAGTTCTTC	CSASGRGEQFF
NA	TRBV6-5	NA	TRBJ1-1	16	TGTGCCAGCAGTTTCACACCCTCAGGGGCGAACACTGAAGCTTTCTTT	CASSFTPSGANTEAFF
NA	TRBV4-3	TRBD2	TRBJ2-7	15	TGCGCCAGCAGCCAAGGGGGGCTAGCGGGAGATTCGCAGTACTTC	CASSQGGLAGDSQYF
few	TRBV11-2	TRBD1	TRBJ2-6	17	TGTGCCAGCAGCGTCGGGACAGGGGGATCTGGGGCCAACGTCCTGACTTTC	CASSVGTGGSGANVLTF
NA	TRBV19	TRBD1	TRBJ1-4	17	TGTGCCACCAAGGGACAGTCGAAACCCGCAACTAATGAAAAACTGTTTTTT	CATKGQSKPATNEKLFF
NA	TRBV27	TRBD1	TRBJ1-2	15	TGTGCCAGCAGTACCAGGACAGGGACGCACTATGGCTACACCTTC	CASSTRTGTHYGYTF
NA	TRBV7-2	NA	TRBJ1-5	13	TGTGCCAGCGGCTTAGTGGCAGGACAGCCCCAGCATTTT	CASGLVAGQPQHF
NA	TRBV6-5	TRBD1	TRBJ1-5	16	TGTGCCAGCAGTTCCCGCACAACAGGGGACAATCAGCCCCAGCATTTT	CASSSRTTGDNQPQHF